Sequencing of this TCR beta chain was carried out in a study of T cells in Graves' hyperthyroidism and ophthalmopathy. Study context: Peripheral blood samples were taken at initial diagnosis, prior to any treatment. Points from the study as a whole: Before onset, ophthalmopathy was predicted by the model a median roughly six months earlier. Blood also contained most expanded thyroid clonotypes above 0.001.

From RNA transcripts, TCR beta CDR3 regions were amplified. In the first-round RT-PCR of the TCR CDR3, the HTBI primer set was used. MiXCR, run by TCRdb on the multiplex PCR reads, gives a single entry per CDR3 protein. The sample has about 480,000 distinct CDR3 sequences, around 22% seen once. With 4 bases clipped from V and 9 bases from J, the junction kept 5 bases outside the gene matches. In germline, CDR1 is SGHRS, CDR2 YFSETQ. This CDR3 has 12 residues. This clonotype appeared many times. The target antigen is unknown. Sequenced sample: blood. The rearrangement uses TRBV5-1 and TRBJ1-2; TRBD1 agrees at 8 bases. The TCR originated in a young woman with Graves' ophthalmopathy. The CDR3 sequence is CASSPRQGSYTF. The CDR3 DNA follows: TGCGCCAGCAGCCCACGACAGGGGAGCTACACCTTC.